The present T cell receptor (beta chain) was sequenced within a study of tumor-infiltrating lymphocytes in oesophageal squamous cell carcinoma. Looked up from germline, CDR1 is SGHVS and CDR2 is FNYEAQ. The CDR3 covers 14 residues. The ends were cut back, 1 base at V and 7 bases at J, with 11 bases in the middle. TCRdb passed the PCR reads through MiXCR, listing each CDR3 protein once. The table includes 15,000 to 20,000 distinct CDR3 sequences, 40% to 45% detected once. This clonotype turned up a few times. V is TRBV7-6 and J is TRBJ2-1; possibly TRBD1 or TRBD2 for D (5 bases each). The sequence was obtained from a female donor with esophageal squamous cell carcinoma. The sequenced sample consisted of blood. CDR3 in amino acids: CASSLGGSRNEQFF. CDR3 DNA sequence: TGTGCCAGCAGCTTAGGGGGGAGTAGGAATGAGCAGTTCTTC. The full variable domain, its missing parts supplied by reference TRBV7-6 and TRBJ2-1, is GAGVSQSPRYKVTKRGQDVALRCDPISGHVSLYWYRQALGQGPEFLTYFNYEAQQDKSGLPNDRFSAERPEGSISTLTIQRTEQRDSAMYRCASSLGGSRNEQFFGPGTRLTVL.